These T cell receptor beta chains were read from a single sample in a study of T cell changes during pregnancy in multiple sclerosis. Only in-frame clones appear in the TCRdb table, and some are missing; sequencing was by immunoSEQ multiplex PCR. The sample yields 90,000 to 120,000 clones, approximately 90% seen once. Sequences were derived from peripheral blood, sampled in the third trimester of pregnancy. Every receptor here comes from a female donor in good health, enrolled as a control in a pregnancy study. Both conserved end residues are part of each CDR3. D genes are given only for firm matches. Where a row states a size, it is once, few, many or the class of an expanded clone; other rows omit it.

>.|TRBV25-1|14|.|TRBJ1-2
TGTGCCAGCGGTGGGGGGGTTGATGTCTATGGCTACACCTTC
CASGGGVDVYGYTF
>.|TRBV10-2|14|.|TRBJ1-1
TGCGCTACCAGAAGAGGCCAGTCAAACACTGAAGCTTTCTTT
CATRRGQSNTEAFF
>TRBD2|TRBV19|16|.|TRBJ2-3
TGTGCCAGTAGTATCGGCGGGGGGGATTTCACAGATACGCAGTATTTT
CASSIGGGDFTDTQYF
>TRBD1|TRBV10-3|13|.|TRBJ1-5
TGTGCCATCACCCACGACAGGGATCAGCCCCAGCATTTT
CAITHDRDQPQHF
>TRBD2|TRBV19|16|.|TRBJ2-7
TGTGCCAGTAGTATAGATGGGACTAGCGGGGGGGCCGAGCAGTACTTC
CASSIDGTSGGAEQYF
>TRBD1|TRBV6-5|13|.|TRBJ2-7
TGTGCCAGTCGACAGGGGGCCTCCTACGAGCAGTACTTC
CASRQGASYEQYF
>.|TRBV25-1|11|once|TRBJ2-7
TGTGCCAGCAGTGATAGTATCGAGCAGTACTTC
CASSDSIEQYF
>TRBD1|TRBV30|12|.|TRBJ1-1
TGTGCCTGGGGGAGACAGGGACCTGAAGCTTTCTTT
CAWGRQGPEAFF
>TRBD1|TRBV28|16|.|TRBJ1-4
TGTGCCAGCAGCCAAAGGTGGGACAGCAGGAATGAAAAACTGTTTTTT
CASSQRWDSRNEKLFF
>.|TRBV5-1|15|.|TRBJ2-3
TGCGCCAGCAGCTTGGCCGCAGGGGCCACAGATACGCAGTATTTT
CASSLAAGATDTQYF
>.|TRBV29-1|12|.|TRBJ1-1
TGCAGCGTCAAGGAAGGGAGCGCTGAAGCTTTCTTT
CSVKEGSAEAFF
>.|TRBV11-2|11|.|TRBJ2-7
TGTGGGTCAGGTTTATCCTACGAGCAGTACTTC
CGSGLSYEQYF
>.|TRBV20-1|11|.|TRBJ1-2
TGCAGTGCTAGACAGGGAGGCGGCTACACCTTC
CSARQGGGYTF
>TRBD1|TRBV5-1|14|.|TRBJ1-4
TGCGCCAGCAGCTTGGAACAGGGGGATGAAAAACTGTTTTTT
CASSLEQGDEKLFF
>.|TRBV19|14|.|TRBJ2-1
TGTGCCAGTAGTATACCCGGACTCAACAATGAGCAGTTCTTC
CASSIPGLNNEQFF
>TRBD1|TRBV5-6|16|few|TRBJ2-1
TGTGCCAGCAGCTTGATGGTCAGGGGGCTTTCGGATGAGCAGTTCTTC
CASSLMVRGLSDEQFF
>TRBD2|TRBV19|18|.|TRBJ2-3
TGTGCCAGTAGTATAGAGGGGGGGACTAGCGGGGGTCAGGATACGCAGTATTTT
CASSIEGGTSGGQDTQYF
>TRBD2|TRBV19|13|.|TRBJ2-5
TGTGCCAGTAGTACTAGCGGGGGAGAGACCCAGTACTTC
CASSTSGGETQYF
>.|TRBV4-1|16|.|TRBJ2-1
TGCGCCAGCAGCCAAGACGGGCGACAGGTATACAATGAGCAGTTCTTC
CASSQDGRQVYNEQFF
>.|TRBV30|14|.|TRBJ2-1
TGTGCCTGGGGTTCCCTAGCGAGGTACAATGAGCAGTTCTTC
CAWGSLARYNEQFF
>.|TRBV6-1|12|.|TRBJ2-7
TGTGCCACCGCCGGGATCCACTACGAGCAGTACTTC
CATAGIHYEQYF
>.|TRBV12-2|18|.|TRBJ1-1
TGTGCAAGTCGCCGCGGACAGGGGCCTGTTTTTATGAACACTGAAGCTTTCTTT
CASRRGQGPVFMNTEAFF
>TRBD1|TRBV30|17|.|TRBJ1-5
TGTGCCTGGAGTCGGGACAGGGACCTGTCCTACTCACAGCCCCAGCATTTT
CAWSRDRDLSYSQPQHF
>.|TRBV27|14|.|TRBJ1-5
TGTGCCAGCAGCCAGGGGAATAGCAATCAGCCCCAGCATTTT
CASSQGNSNQPQHF
>TRBD2|TRBV4-2|18|once|TRBJ2-5
TGTGCCAGCAGCCAAGGGACTAGCGGGGGGATCGTTCAAGAGACCCAGTACTTC
CASSQGTSGGIVQETQYF
>.|TRBV7-2|15|.|TRBJ2-1
TGTGCCAGCAGCCAACGGGGGGCGCAATACAATGAGCAGTTCTTC
CASSQRGAQYNEQFF
>.|TRBV6-5|13|once|TRBJ1-5
TGTGCCAGCAGTTACTCAAGCAGGCAGCCCCAGCATTTT
CASSYSSRQPQHF
>.|TRBV29-1|14|.|TRBJ2-7
TGCAGCGTTGAAACAGGAGAGGTTAGCTACGAGCAGTACTTC
CSVETGEVSYEQYF
>.|TRBV5-1|16|.|TRBJ1-1
TGCGCCAGCAGCTTGGCACGGCAGGTAACCAACACTGAAGCTTTCTTT
CASSLARQVTNTEAFF
>.|TRBV11-2|15|.|TRBJ1-5
TGTGCCAGCAGCTTAGGGTGGGCAGACAATCAGCCCCAGCATTTT
CASSLGWADNQPQHF
>.|TRBV6-4|15|.|TRBJ1-1
TGTGCCAGCAGTGAAACAGGGTTGGTGGACACTGAAGCTTTCTTT
CASSETGLVDTEAFF
>.|TRBV9|17|.|TRBJ1-6
TGTGCCAGCAGCGTAGGGGAGGGGAGCTCCTATAATTCACCCCTCCACTTT
CASSVGEGSSYNSPLHF
>.|TRBV6-5|13|.|TRBJ1-1
TGTGCCAGCAGTTACTCGACGGGAACTGAAGCTTTCTTT
CASSYSTGTEAFF
>TRBD1|TRBV6-5|13|.|TRBJ1-2
TGTGCCAGCAGCCGGACAGGGAACTATGGCTACACCTTC
CASSRTGNYGYTF
>.|TRBV7-9|16|.|TRBJ1-2
TGTGCCAGCAGCGACACCTCGGGGGGTCTACCCTATGGCTACACCTTC
CASSDTSGGLPYGYTF
>TRBD1|TRBV7-3|15|.|TRBJ1-5
TGTGCCAGCAGCCTGGGGACAGGCTTGAATCAGCCCCAGCATTTT
CASSLGTGLNQPQHF
>TRBD2|TRBV19|16|.|TRBJ2-3
TGTGCCAGTAGTATGTATCTAGCGGGTAGCACAGATACGCAGTATTTT
CASSMYLAGSTDTQYF
>TRBD1|TRBV27|14|.|TRBJ1-1
TGTGCCAGCAGTTTAGGGACAGGGACCACTGAAGCTTTCTTT
CASSLGTGTTEAFF
>TRBD2|TRBV9|19|.|TRBJ2-2
TGTGCCAGCAGCCCACGGGCTGGGGAGGGTTCCTTTTATGCCGGGGAGCTGTTTTTT
CASSPRAGEGSFYAGELFF
>TRBD1|TRBV5-6|15|.|TRBJ1-5
TGTGCCAGCAGCTGGACAGGGGATGGAAATCAGCCCCAGCATTTT
CASSWTGDGNQPQHF